This is a list of T cell receptor beta chains from one sample in a study of blood T cell repertoires in COVID-19. Profiled with immunoSEQ multiplex PCR; TCRdb holds only in-frame clones, not every one. The data show 350,000 to 550,000 clones, about 90% seen once. Sequencing was done on a sample of PBMCs or T cells enriched from blood (not recorded which). The receptors derive from a woman between 18 and 29 years old with acute COVID-19. CDR3s include the opening cysteine and the closing phenylalanine or tryptophan. Each record gives: V gene, J gene, CDR3 protein.

TRBV14	TRBJ2-3	CASSQGLVYGTDTQYF
TRBV5-1	TRBJ2-7	CASSFGGAFYEQYF
TRBV6-2/TRBV6-3	TRBJ2-5	CASSRDYEETQYF
TRBV6-5	TRBJ2-1	CASSLDSYSYNEQFF
TRBV7-2	TRBJ2-1	CASSLGSQGNEQFF
TRBV6-5	TRBJ2-2	CASRGAQHSGELFF
TRBV4-3	TRBJ2-7	CASSQERDSFSYEQYF
TRBV12-5	TRBJ1-2	CASGLVWGDVLRGYTF
TRBV3-1/TRBV3-2	TRBJ1-5	CASSRGQVNQPQHF
TRBV12-3/TRBV12-4	TRBJ2-5	CASSLGATETQYF
TRBV30	TRBJ1-5	CAWSSGGNQPQHF
TRBV28	TRBJ1-2	CASSRTGGSYGYTF
TRBV30	TRBJ2-5	CAWSVLSGTQYF
TRBV10-3	TRBJ2-7	CAISGTLTTYEQYF
TRBV7-3	TRBJ2-1	CASSPNTGAMMQFF
TRBV5-8	TRBJ1-6	CASSSPTLHF
TRBV7-2	TRBJ2-1	CASSSTGGDEQFF
TRBV11-3	TRBJ2-2	CASSLSGRGNTGELFF
TRBV7-2	TRBJ2-5	CASSLSGSWETQYF
TRBV25-1	TRBJ1-2	CASSAGTGAYYGYTF
TRBV14	TRBJ2-7	CASSPYTGTYEQYF
TRBV5-5	TRBJ2-3	CASSLRGLAGASTDTQYF
TRBV7-2	TRBJ2-7	CASSLVGRRTSGVYEQYF
TRBV5-8	TRBJ1-1	CASSLQGIGEAFF
TRBV7-2	TRBJ2-7	CASSRQGPYEQYF
TRBV7-6	TRBJ2-3	CASSSRGTSEVYTQYF
TRBV6-5	TRBJ2-1	CASSEDSTYNEQFF
TRBV5-4	TRBJ2-3	CASSFGLARTDTQYF
TRBV10-3	TRBJ1-4	CACGGDTPEKLFF
TRBV6-5	TRBJ1-2	CASSYSRVSLSSGYTF
TRBV4-1	TRBJ1-2	CASSPRDREAGYTF
TRBV4-3	TRBJ2-7	CASSQDISTLSSYEQYF
TRBV12-3/TRBV12-4	TRBJ1-1	CASSFGGRTEAFF
TRBV10-3	TRBJ1-2	CAIYREGGDNYGYTF
TRBV5-1	TRBJ2-1	CASRPTGTQYNEQFF
TRBV7-9	TRBJ2-7	CASSRLGTSGIFSYEQYF
TRBV9	TRBJ2-1	CASSVGGLAPNEQFF
TRBV19	TRBJ2-7	CASSLGTGHGHYEQYF
TRBV7-8	TRBJ2-1	CASSSDRLQTYNEQFF
TRBV5-6	TRBJ2-1	CASSLGAAGQYNEQFF
TRBV12-3/TRBV12-4	TRBJ1-2	CASRLRGQSGYTF
TRBV11-2	TRBJ2-5	CASSSQWGQERETQYF
TRBV27	TRBJ2-7	CASTSTVTGSYEQYF
TRBV29-1	TRBJ2-5	CSGGTAQETQYF
TRBV7-9	TRBJ1-1	CASMGQNTEAFF
TRBV6-2/TRBV6-3	TRBJ2-1	CASSPSSGKGYNEQFF
TRBV27	TRBJ1-2	CASREIQGGYGYTF
TRBV3-1/TRBV3-2	TRBJ2-7	CASSPGLAGVYEQYF
TRBV5-4	TRBJ1-4	CASSSAGQLNEKLFF
TRBV4-1	TRBJ1-1	CASSQTTGLEWNEAFF
TRBV21-1	TRBJ2-7	CASSKSQGQQYF
TRBV18	TRBJ1-2	CASSPLDSQPEGYTF
TRBV28	TRBJ2-7	CASSYALDSGEQYF
TRBV3-1/TRBV3-2	TRBJ1-2	CASSQAGIYTF
TRBV11-1	TRBJ1-2	CASSSLRGGRDYGYTF
TRBV28	TRBJ1-2	CASSLRVNYGYTF
TRBV6-5	TRBJ1-1	CASSQGPPGTEAFF
TRBV6-5	TRBJ1-2	CASSPLQGGYTF
TRBV11-3	TRBJ2-7	CASSTGGGGYDEQYF